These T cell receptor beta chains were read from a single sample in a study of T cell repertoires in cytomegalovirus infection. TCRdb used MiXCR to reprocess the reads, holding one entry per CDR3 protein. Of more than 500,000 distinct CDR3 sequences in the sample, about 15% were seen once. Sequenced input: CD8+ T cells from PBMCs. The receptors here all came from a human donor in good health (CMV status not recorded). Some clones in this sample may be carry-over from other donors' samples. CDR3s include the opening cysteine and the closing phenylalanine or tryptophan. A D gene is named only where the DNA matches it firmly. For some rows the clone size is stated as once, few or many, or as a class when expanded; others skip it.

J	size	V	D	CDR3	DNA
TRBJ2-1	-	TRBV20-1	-	CSAPAPSSYNEQFF	TGCAGTGCCCCGGCGCCGAGCTCCTACAATGAGCAGTTCTTC
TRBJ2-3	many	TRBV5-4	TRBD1	CASSFRDSSTDTQYF	TGTGCCAGCAGCTTCCGGGACAGCAGCACAGATACGCAGTATTTT
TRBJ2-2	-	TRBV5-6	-	CASSPLTESGELFF	TGTGCCAGCAGCCCTTTGACAGAGAGCGGGGAGCTGTTTTTT
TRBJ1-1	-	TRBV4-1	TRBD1	CASSQTGVAEAFF	TGCGCCAGCAGCCAGACAGGGGTCGCTGAAGCTTTCTTT
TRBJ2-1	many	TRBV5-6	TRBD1	CASSLDRGNEQFF	TGTGCCAGCAGCCTGGACAGGGGCAATGAGCAGTTCTTC
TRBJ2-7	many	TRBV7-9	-	CASSPRDPSFYEQYF	TGTGCCAGCAGCCCACGGGACCCAAGCTTCTACGAGCAGTACTTC
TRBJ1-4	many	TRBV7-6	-	CASSLPGEATNEKLFF	TGTGCCAGCAGTCTACCCGGGGAAGCAACTAATGAAAAACTGTTTTTT
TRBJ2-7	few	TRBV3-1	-	CASSHKDSADGEQYF	TGTGCCAGCAGCCATAAGGACTCGGCCGACGGTGAGCAGTACTTC
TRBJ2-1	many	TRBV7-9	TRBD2	CASSFGRIPYNEQFF	TGTGCCAGCAGCTTCGGGAGGATCCCCTACAATGAGCAGTTCTTC
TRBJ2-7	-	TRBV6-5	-	CASSNRQRAYEQYF	TGTGCCAGCAGTAACAGACAGCGCGCCTACGAGCAGTACTTC
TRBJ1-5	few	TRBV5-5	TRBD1	CASSYLGTGPQPQHF	TGTGCCAGCAGCTATCTGGGGACAGGGCCTCAGCCCCAGCATTTT
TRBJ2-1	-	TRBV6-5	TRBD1	CASSYEQGNPYNEQFF	TGTGCCAGCAGTTACGAACAGGGGAATCCCTACAATGAGCAGTTCTTC
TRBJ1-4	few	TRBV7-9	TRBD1	CASSLDREEKLFF	TGTGCCAGCAGCTTGGACAGGGAGGAAAAACTGTTTTTT
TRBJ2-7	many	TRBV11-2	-	CASSLADNYYEQYF	TGTGCCAGCAGCTTAGCCGACAACTACTACGAGCAGTACTTC
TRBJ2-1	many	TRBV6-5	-	CASSSRSGRHNEQFF	TGTGCCAGCAGCAGCCGATCAGGACGGCACAATGAGCAGTTCTTC
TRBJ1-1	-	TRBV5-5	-	CASSYRDPMNTEAFF	TGTGCCAGCAGCTACCGGGACCCCATGAACACTGAAGCTTTCTTT
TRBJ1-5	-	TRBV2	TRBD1	CASRRDSYSNQPQHF	TGTGCCAGCAGACGGGACAGTTATAGCAATCAGCCCCAGCATTTT
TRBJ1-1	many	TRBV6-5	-	CATNQGMNTEAFF	TGTGCCACCAACCAGGGGATGAACACTGAAGCTTTCTTT
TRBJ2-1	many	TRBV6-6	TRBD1	CASSAGQGSAYNEQFF	TGTGCCAGCAGCGCTGGACAGGGGTCGGCCTACAATGAGCAGTTCTTC
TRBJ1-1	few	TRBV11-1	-	CASRPGPATAEAFF	TGTGCCAGCAGGCCGGGGCCAGCCACCGCTGAAGCTTTCTTT
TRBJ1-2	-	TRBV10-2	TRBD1	CASSEQGTDLGYGYTF	TGCGCCAGCAGTGAACAGGGGACGGATCTCGGCTATGGCTACACCTTC
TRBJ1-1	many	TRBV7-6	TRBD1	CASSLGTGDLGVFF	TGTGCCAGCAGCTTAGGGACAGGGGACCTCGGGGTTTTCTTT
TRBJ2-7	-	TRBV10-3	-	CAISAKGDGTYEQYF	TGTGCCATCAGTGCAAAGGGGGACGGGACCTACGAGCAGTACTTC
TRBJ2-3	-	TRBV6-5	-	CASSSARDGPPPTDTQYF	TGTGCCAGCAGTTCCGCTCGGGACGGGCCTCCCCCCACAGATACGCAGTATTTT
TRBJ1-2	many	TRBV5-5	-	CASSLDSPYGYTF	TGTGCCAGCAGCTTGGACAGTCCCTATGGCTACACCTTC
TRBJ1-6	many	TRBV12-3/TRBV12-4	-	CAIPHGAGDDSPLHF	TGTGCCATCCCTCACGGGGCAGGGGACGATTCACCCCTCCACTTT
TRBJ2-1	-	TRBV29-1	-	CSVEPRGADNEQFF	TGCAGCGTTGAACCGAGGGGCGCAGACAATGAGCAGTTCTTC
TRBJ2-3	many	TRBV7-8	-	CASSLDRLKGRGDTQYF	TGTGCCAGCAGCTTAGACCGACTGAAGGGGCGGGGAGATACGCAGTATTTT